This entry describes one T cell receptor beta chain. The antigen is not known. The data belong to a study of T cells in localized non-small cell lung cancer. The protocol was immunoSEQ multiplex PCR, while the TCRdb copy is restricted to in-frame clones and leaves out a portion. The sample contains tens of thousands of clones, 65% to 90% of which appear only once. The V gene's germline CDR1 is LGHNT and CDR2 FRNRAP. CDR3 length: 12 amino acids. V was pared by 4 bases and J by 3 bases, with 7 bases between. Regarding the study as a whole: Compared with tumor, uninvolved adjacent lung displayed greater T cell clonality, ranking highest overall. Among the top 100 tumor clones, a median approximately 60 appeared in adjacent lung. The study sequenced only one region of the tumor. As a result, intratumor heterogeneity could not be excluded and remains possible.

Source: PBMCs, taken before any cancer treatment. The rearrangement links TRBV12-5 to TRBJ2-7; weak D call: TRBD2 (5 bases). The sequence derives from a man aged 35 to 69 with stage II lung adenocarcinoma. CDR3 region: CASGSGLYEQYF. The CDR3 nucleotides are TGTGCTAGTGGTTCCGGACTCTACGAGCAGTACTTC.